These 28 T cell receptor beta chains came from one sample sequenced in a study of blood T cell repertoires in COVID-19 (dated by TCRdb to 2018 to 2020). To prepare the library, the immunoSEQ multiplex PCR assay was applied. In TCRdb, the immuneACCESS table is reduced to in-frame sequences with V and J assigned. These tables do not hold every clone; where another copy was compared, an unresolved V gene accounts for under half, and the others remain unexplained. Across this sample there are tens of thousands of clones, with 70% to 85% seen only once. The top ten constitute roughly 4.2% of the sample. Sequencing was done on a sample of peripheral blood. The receptors derive from a woman in her forties or fifties with acute or convalescent COVID-19.

The rearrangement uses TRBV6-5 and TRBJ1-1, with D tentatively TRBD1 (5 bases). The germline CDR1 and CDR2 sequences are MNHEY and SVGAGI. Trimming cost V 8 bases and J 0 bases, with 10 bases left between them. This CDR3 spans 13 amino acids. The CDR3 nucleotides are TGTGCCAGCGGGGCGACAGTGAACACTGAAGCTTTCTTT. Translating it yields CASGATVNTEAFF.

In this sample, this clone turned up a few times. The genes are TRBV18 and TRBJ2-2; D is undetermined. This CDR3 contains 14 residues. Trimming stripped 5 bases from V and 0 bases from J, with 7 bases between. In germline, CDR1 is KGHSH, CDR2 LQKENI. The CDR3 DNA follows: TGTGCCAGCTCAAGTTTAGCGAACACCGGGGAGCTGTTTTTT. Encoded protein: CASSSLANTGELFF.

V is TRBV2 and J is TRBJ2-1; TRBD2 agrees at 11 bases. Germline CDR1 SNHLY, CDR2 FYNNEI. The CDR3 extends over 16 amino acids. The junction had 7 bases not matched to a gene; V was cut back by 4 bases and J by 5 bases. CDR3 nucleotide sequence: TGTGCCAGCAGTGGATTTAGCGGGGGGGCCCACAATGAGCAGTTCTTC. Its translation is CASSGFSGGAHNEQFF.

In this sample, this clone turned up a few times. This chain connects TRBV6-1 to TRBJ1-6; TRBD1 might be the D (6 bases). This CDR3 region has 14 residues. Germline CDR1 MNHNS, CDR2 SASEGT. Trimming took 0 bases from V and 11 from J, leaving 11 bases between them. The CDR3 spells CASSEATGTTPLHF. CDR3 DNA sequence: TGTGCCAGCAGTGAAGCAACAGGGACGACACCCCTCCACTTT.

CDR3 bases: TGTGCCAGCAGCTTACTAGCGGCGAGCTCCTACAATGAGCAGTTCTTC. Translating gives CASSLLAASSYNEQFF. The chain recombines TRBV7-8 with TRBJ2-1; 7 bases align to TRBD2. This CDR3 region has 16 residues. The V segment lost 2 bases and the J segment 0 bases; nucleotides outside the gene matches: 4. Germline V CDR1 and CDR2: SGHVS, FQNEAQ. The full variable domain, rest sourced from reference TRBV7-8 and TRBJ2-1, is GAGVSQSPRYKVAKRGQDVALRCDPISGHVSLFWYQQALGQGPEFLTYFQNEAQLDKSGLPSDRFFAERPEGSVSTLKIQRTQQEDSAVYLCASSLLAASSYNEQFFGPGTRLTVL.

This clone was seen once. The rearrangement uses TRBV4-3 and TRBJ1-2, with 8 bases matching TRBD1. V was clipped by 2 bases and J by 8 bases; unmatched bases: 7. Germline values: CDR1 LGHNA, CDR2 YSLEER. The CDR3 spans 14 residues. The chain's CDR3 is CASSQTLDREGYTF. The CDR3 DNA follows: TGCGCCAGCAGCCAAACTTTGGACAGGGAAGGCTACACCTTC.

In its sample, this clone was seen a few times. V is TRBV19 and J is TRBJ1-5, with a tentative D call TRBD1 (5 bases). Germline CDR1 LNHDA, CDR2 SQIVND (reference sequence). The CDR3 contains 17 residues. V lost 7 bases and J lost 2, with 21 bases in between. CDR3 loop: CASNIGWGQGGNQPQHF. DNA for the CDR3: TGTGCCAGTAACATAGGTTGGGGCCAGGGTGGCAATCAGCCCCAGCATTTT.

This chain connects TRBV5-1 to TRBJ1-2; TRBD1 matches at 8 bases. Looked up from germline, CDR1 is SGHRS and CDR2 is YFSETQ. After removal of 2 bases from V and 3 bases from J, the junction contained 9 bases not matched to a gene. The CDR3 loop spans 16 amino acids. CDR3 DNA: TGCGCCAGCAGCTTTGAAGGGGACAGGCCCCACTATGGCTACACCTTC. Its translation: CASSFEGDRPHYGYTF.

The chain carries TRBV9 and TRBJ2-7; 9 positions agree with TRBD1. Germline trimming cut 0 bases from V and 3 bases from J; bases unmatched to any gene: 4. CDR3 length: 15 amino acids. The V gene's germline CDR1 is SGDLS and CDR2 YYNGEE. This CDR3 reads CASSVAWTGDYEQYF. The CDR3 DNA is TGTGCCAGCAGCGTAGCTTGGACAGGGGACTACGAGCAGTACTTC.

J is TRBJ2-7 and V is TRBV3-1 (or the pseudogene TRBV3-2); maybe TRBD2 (5 bases). The germline gives CDR1 LGHDT, CDR2 YNNKEL (reference sequence). V was cut by 5 bases and J by 0 bases, with 14 bases left in between. The CDR3 sequence is 15 residues long. The CDR3 loop reads CASSSSRGFSYEQYF. As DNA, the CDR3 is TGTGCCAGCAGCTCAAGCCGGGGATTCTCCTACGAGCAGTACTTC.

The chain employs TRBV2 and TRBJ2-2; 7 nucleotides align to TRBD1. The CDR3 consists of 14 residues. Germline V gene lookup returns CDR1 SNHLY and CDR2 FYNNEI. V lost 6 bases and J lost 5; bases outside the gene matches: 6. The chain's CDR3 is CASRERQGTGELFF. In nucleotides, the CDR3 is TGTGCCAGCAGGGAAAGACAGGGAACCGGGGAGCTGTTTTTT.

This chain connects TRBV7-9 to TRBJ2-1; a weak D match, TRBD1 (5 bases). The CDR3 contains 14 residues. Germline V gene sequence: CDR1 SEHNR, CDR2 FQNEAQ (reference sequence). Deletions cut 3 bases from V and 5 bases from J, with 11 bases between. The CDR3 sequence is CASSFQGAHNEQFF. Here the CDR3 DNA reads TGTGCCAGCAGCTTCCAAGGGGCCCACAATGAGCAGTTCTTC.

The V and J genes are TRBV19 and TRBJ2-5; D not resolved. V shed 3 bases and J shed 4 bases, with 6 bases lying between them. The CDR3 is 12 amino acids. From germline, CDR1 is LNHDA and CDR2 SQIVND (reference sequence). The CDR3 DNA reads as TGTGCCAGTAGTATCGCCGGAGAGACCCAGTACTTC. Its protein product is CASSIAGETQYF.

The chain recombines TRBV7-2 with TRBJ2-5; 8 nucleotides agree with TRBD2. Germline V gene sequence: CDR1 SGHTA, CDR2 FQGNSA. CDR3 length equals 15 residues. The J segment lost 5 bases and the V segment lost 5 bases, leaving 10 bases of the junction unmatched. Here the CDR3 DNA reads TGTGCCAGCAGCCCCCGCGCGGGGGGCAGGGAGACCCAGTACTTC. This encodes CASSPRAGGRETQYF.

The V gene is TRBV2, the J gene TRBJ2-4; 7 bases map to TRBD1. The CDR3 length is 14 residues. V trimming: 4 bases; J trimming: 5 bases; junction bases outside the gene matches: 5. The V gene's germline CDR1 is SNHLY and CDR2 FYNNEI. The DNA of the CDR3 is TGTGCCAGCAGTGGAGGACAGGTCGAAAACATTCAGTACTTC. It is translated as CASSGGQVENIQYF.

The chain employs TRBV18 and TRBJ2-7; 10 positions match TRBD1. The V gene end was trimmed by 1 base and the J gene end by 7 bases; junction bases not matched to a gene: 4. CDR1 is KGHSH and CDR2 is LQKENI in the germline V gene. The CDR3 has 14 residues. The CDR3 DNA follows: TGTGCCAGCTCACCACGACAGGGGGCGGGTGAGCAGTACTTC. It is translated as CASSPRQGAGEQYF.

The rearrangement links TRBV6-5 to TRBJ1-6; 7 bases fit TRBD1. This CDR3 comprises 14 residues. J lost 3 bases, V lost 6 bases, and 2 bases had no gene match. In germline, CDR1 is MNHEY, CDR2 SVGAGI. The CDR3 loop reads CASRGDSYNSPLHF. For the CDR3, the DNA is TGTGCCAGCAGGGGGGACAGCTATAATTCACCCCTCCACTTT.

This chain links TRBV15 with TRBJ2-2, with 10 nucleotides matching TRBD1. CDR3 size: 18 residues. CDR1 and CDR2 from the germline V gene are LNHNV and YYDKDF (reference sequence). V trimming: 0 bases; J trimming: 6 bases; junction bases outside the gene matches: 10. Here the CDR3 reads CATSRDDRGLSGAGELFF. The CDR3, as DNA: TGTGCCACCAGCAGAGACGACAGGGGGCTGAGTGGCGCCGGGGAGCTGTTTTTT.

The J gene is TRBJ1-2, the V gene TRBV21-1; the table gives TRBD1 as D, unverified against the DNA. TRBV21-1 is deemed a pseudogene. CDR3 length: 10 residues. CDR3 coding DNA: TGTGCCAGCAGGGGGCATGGCTACACCTTC. This translates into CASRGHGYTF.

J is TRBJ1-2 and V is TRBV5-4, with TRBD1 as a possible D gene (5 bases). In germline, CDR1 is SGHNT, CDR2 YYREEE (reference sequence). V shed 2 bases and J shed 7 bases, with 18 bases lying between them. The CDR3 sequence is 15 residues long. The CDR3 DNA reads as TGTGCCAGCAGCTTCTCGGGGGGAGAGGCGTTTGGCTACACCTTC. Translating it yields CASSFSGGEAFGYTF.

The chain combines TRBV27 with TRBJ2-1; 10 bases are shared with TRBD2. The CDR3 is made up of 16 amino acids. J gave up 4 bases and V 6 bases, and 9 bases lay outside the gene matches. CDR1 and CDR2 from the germline V gene are MNHEY and SMNVEV (reference sequence). CDR3 nucleotides: TGTGCCAGCAGCGATCAGCGGGGGGGCTTGTACAATGAGCAGTTCTTC. Amino acids: CASSDQRGGLYNEQFF.

The chain couples TRBV7-9 to TRBJ1-2; 7 positions agree with TRBD1. The germline V gene has CDR1 SEHNR and CDR2 FQNEAQ (reference sequence). The length of the CDR3 is 13 residues. Trimming took 1 base from V and 4 from J; bases not matched to a gene: 0. In DNA form, the CDR3 reads TGTGCCAGCAGCTTAGGACAGGGCTATGGCTACACCTTC. Amino acids: CASSLGQGYGYTF.

This clone was recorded once. V is TRBV6-5 and J is TRBJ2-1, with 9 bases identical to TRBD2. CDR1 MNHEY and CDR2 SVGAGI come from the germline V gene. The J segment lost 4 bases and the V segment lost 5 bases, leaving 3 bases of the junction unmatched. The CDR3 consists of 14 residues. The CDR3 DNA follows: TGTGCCAGCAGTAAGACTAGCGGTTACAATGAGCAGTTCTTC. This sequence encodes CASSKTSGYNEQFF.

By share of the sample, this clone is large. The CDR3 coding sequence is TGTGCCTGGAGTTCCGGGACAGCATGGACAGAGCAGTACTTC. It codes for CAWSSGTAWTEQYF. The chain carries TRBV30 and TRBJ2-7; 7 bases map to TRBD1. The V segment lost 2 bases and the J segment 7 bases; nucleotides outside the gene matches: 11. This CDR3 spans 14 amino acids. Per germline, CDR1 GTSNPN and CDR2 SVGIG (reference sequence).

This rearrangement joins TRBV28 to TRBJ1-2; no reliable D call. CDR3 length: 10 residues. Trimming pared 6 bases from V and 7 bases from J, leaving 6 bases between. In germline, CDR1 is MDHEN, CDR2 SYDVKM. In nucleotides, the CDR3 is TGTGCCAGCAGCTCTTTTGGCTACACCTTC. Translated: CASSSFGYTF.

Only a few counts were recorded for this clone. The gene calls are TRBV6-5 and TRBJ1-1; D not certain. CDR1 is MNHEY, CDR2 SVGAGI, per germline. The CDR3 is made up of 13 amino acids. Trimming took 7 bases from V and 1 from J, leaving 10 bases between them. The CDR3 region is CASTRDWNTEAFF. CDR3 nucleotide sequence: TGTGCCAGCACCAGAGACTGGAACACTGAAGCTTTCTTT.

This clone was counted a few times. The chain has TRBV18 and TRBJ2-3; D not resolved. Trimming cost V 2 bases and J 4 bases, with 4 bases left between them. Germline CDR1 reads KGHSH; CDR2 reads LQKENI. The CDR3 has 12 amino acids. CDR3 in amino acids: CASSPIADTQYF. CDR3 DNA: TGTGCCAGCTCACCAATCGCAGATACGCAGTATTTT.

This clone occurred a few times. This chain links TRBV7-7 with TRBJ2-7, with 8 bases lining up with TRBD1. This CDR3 contains 15 residues. Germline CDR1 and CDR2: SSHAT and FNYEAQ (reference sequence). After removal of 3 bases from V and 2 bases from J, the junction contained 6 bases not matched to a gene. CDR3 sequence: CASSFGQGDTYEQYF. The CDR3 bases are TGTGCCAGCAGCTTCGGACAGGGCGACACCTACGAGCAGTACTTC.